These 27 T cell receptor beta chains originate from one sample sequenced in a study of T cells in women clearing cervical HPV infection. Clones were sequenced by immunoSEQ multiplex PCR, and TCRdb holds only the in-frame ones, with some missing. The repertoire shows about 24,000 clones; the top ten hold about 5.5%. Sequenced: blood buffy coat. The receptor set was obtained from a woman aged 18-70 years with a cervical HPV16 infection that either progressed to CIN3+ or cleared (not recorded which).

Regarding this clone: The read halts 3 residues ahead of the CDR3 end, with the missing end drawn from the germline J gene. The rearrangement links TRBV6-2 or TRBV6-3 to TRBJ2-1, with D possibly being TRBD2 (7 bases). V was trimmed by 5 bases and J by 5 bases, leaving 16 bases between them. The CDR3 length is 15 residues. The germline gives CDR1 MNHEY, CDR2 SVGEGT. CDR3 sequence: CASSLIGGGHNEQFF. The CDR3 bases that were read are TGTGCCAGCAGTCTAATAGGGGGGGGCCACAATGAG.

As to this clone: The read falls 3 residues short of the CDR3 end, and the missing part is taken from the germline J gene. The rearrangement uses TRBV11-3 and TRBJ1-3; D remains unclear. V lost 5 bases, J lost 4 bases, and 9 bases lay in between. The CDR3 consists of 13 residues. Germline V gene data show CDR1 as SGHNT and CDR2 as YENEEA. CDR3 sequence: CASSKDTGNTIYF. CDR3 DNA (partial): TGTGCCAGCAGCAAAGACACCGGAAACACC.

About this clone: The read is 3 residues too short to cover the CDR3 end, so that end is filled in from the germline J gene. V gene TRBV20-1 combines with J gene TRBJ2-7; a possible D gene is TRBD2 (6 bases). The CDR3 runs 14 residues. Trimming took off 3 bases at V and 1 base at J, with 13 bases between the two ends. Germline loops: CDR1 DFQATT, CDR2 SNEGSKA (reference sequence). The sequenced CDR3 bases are TGCAGTGCTAGGCGCCTAGCGCAATCCTACGAG. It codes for CSARRLAQSYE. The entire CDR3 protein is CSARRLAQSYEQYF.

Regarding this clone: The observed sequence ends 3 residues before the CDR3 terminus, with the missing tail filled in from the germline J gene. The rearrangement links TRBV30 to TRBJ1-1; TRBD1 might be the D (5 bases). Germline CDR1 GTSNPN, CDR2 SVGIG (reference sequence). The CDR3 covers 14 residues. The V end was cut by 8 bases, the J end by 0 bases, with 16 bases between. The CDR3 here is CALRFGAMNTEAFF. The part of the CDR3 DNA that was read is TGTGCCCTACGGTTTGGGGCCATGAACACTGAA.

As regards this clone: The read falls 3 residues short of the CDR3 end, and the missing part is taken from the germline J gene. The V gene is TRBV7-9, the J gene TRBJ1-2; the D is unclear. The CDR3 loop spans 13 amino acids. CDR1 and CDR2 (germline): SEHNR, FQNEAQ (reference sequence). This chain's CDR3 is CASSLRGDYDYTF. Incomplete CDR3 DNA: TGTGCCAGCAGTCTCCGGGGAGACTACGAC. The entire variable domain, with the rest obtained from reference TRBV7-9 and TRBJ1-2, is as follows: DTGVSQNPRHKITKRGQNVTFRCDPISEHNRLYWYRQTLGQGPEFLTYFQNEAQLEKSRLLSDRFSAERPKGSFSTLEIQRTEQGDSAMYLCASSLRGDYDYTFGSGTRLTVV.

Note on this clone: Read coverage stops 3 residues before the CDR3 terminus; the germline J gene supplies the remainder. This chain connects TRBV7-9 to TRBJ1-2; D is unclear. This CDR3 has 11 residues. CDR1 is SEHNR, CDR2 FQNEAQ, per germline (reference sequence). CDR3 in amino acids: CASSSRVCYTF. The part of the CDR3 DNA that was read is TGTGCCAGCAGCTCCCGGGTTTGC. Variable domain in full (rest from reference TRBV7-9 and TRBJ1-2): DTGVSQNPRHKITKRGQNVTFRCDPISEHNRLYWYRQTLGQGPEFLTYFQNEAQLEKSRLLSDRFSAERPKGSFSTLEIQRTEQGDSAMYLCASSSRVCYTFGSGTRLTVV.

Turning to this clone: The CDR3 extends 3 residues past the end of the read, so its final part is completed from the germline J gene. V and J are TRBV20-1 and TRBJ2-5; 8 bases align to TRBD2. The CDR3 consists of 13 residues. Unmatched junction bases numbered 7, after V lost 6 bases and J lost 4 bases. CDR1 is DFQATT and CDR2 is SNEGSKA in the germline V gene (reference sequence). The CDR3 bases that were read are TGCAGTGCCCTCCCAAGCGGGGGAGAGACC. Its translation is CSALPSGGET. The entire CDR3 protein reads CSALPSGGETQYF.

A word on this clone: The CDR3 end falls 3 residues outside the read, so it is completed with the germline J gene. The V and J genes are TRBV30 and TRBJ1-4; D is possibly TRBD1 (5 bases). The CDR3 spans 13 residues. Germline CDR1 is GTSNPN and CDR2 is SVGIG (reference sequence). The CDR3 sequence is CAVGQGPNSPLFF. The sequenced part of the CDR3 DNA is TGTGCCGTGGGGCAGGGCCCTAATTCACCA.

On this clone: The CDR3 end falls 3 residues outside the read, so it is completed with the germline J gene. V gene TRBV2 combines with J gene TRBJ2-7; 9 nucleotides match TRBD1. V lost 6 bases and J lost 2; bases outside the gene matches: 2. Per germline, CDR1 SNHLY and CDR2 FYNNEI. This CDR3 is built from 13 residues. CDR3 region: CASSGTGTYEQYF. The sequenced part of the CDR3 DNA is TGTGCCAGCAGCGGGACAGGGACCTACGAG.

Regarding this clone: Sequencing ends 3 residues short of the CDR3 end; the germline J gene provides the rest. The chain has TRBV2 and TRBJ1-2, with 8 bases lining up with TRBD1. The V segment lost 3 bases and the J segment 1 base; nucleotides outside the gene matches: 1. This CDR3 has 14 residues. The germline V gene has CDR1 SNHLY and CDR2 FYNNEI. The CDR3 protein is CASSEDRVNYGYTF. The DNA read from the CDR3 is TGTGCCAGCAGTGAGGACAGGGTTAACTATGGC.

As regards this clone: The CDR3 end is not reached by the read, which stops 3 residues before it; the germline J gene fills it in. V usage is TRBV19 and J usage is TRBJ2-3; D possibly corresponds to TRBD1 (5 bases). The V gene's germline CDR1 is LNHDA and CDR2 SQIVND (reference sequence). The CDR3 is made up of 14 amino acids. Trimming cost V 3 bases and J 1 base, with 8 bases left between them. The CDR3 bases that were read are TGTGCCAGTAGTATTAGCAGGGGCACAGATACG. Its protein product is CASSISRGTDT. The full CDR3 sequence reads CASSISRGTDTQYF.

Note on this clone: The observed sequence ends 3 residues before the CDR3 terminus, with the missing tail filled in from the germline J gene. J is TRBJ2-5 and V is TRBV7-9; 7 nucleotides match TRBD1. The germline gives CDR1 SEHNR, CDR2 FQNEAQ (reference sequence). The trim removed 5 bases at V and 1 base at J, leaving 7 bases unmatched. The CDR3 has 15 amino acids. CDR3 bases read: TGTGCCAGCAGCACCTATGACAGGGCCCAAGAGACC. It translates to CASSTYDRAQET. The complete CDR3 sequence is CASSTYDRAQETQYF.

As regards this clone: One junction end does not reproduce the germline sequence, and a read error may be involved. The chain's CDR3 is CASSTTSGSGNEQFF. CDR3 bases read: TGTGCTAGCAGCACAACTAGCGGGTCTGGTAATGAG. The chain links TRBV7-7 to TRBJ2-1; 9 nucleotides match TRBD2. With the read ending 3 residues before the CDR3 end, the germline J gene is used to fill in that end. CDR3 size: 15 residues. Germline values: CDR1 SSHAT, CDR2 FNYEAQ (reference sequence).

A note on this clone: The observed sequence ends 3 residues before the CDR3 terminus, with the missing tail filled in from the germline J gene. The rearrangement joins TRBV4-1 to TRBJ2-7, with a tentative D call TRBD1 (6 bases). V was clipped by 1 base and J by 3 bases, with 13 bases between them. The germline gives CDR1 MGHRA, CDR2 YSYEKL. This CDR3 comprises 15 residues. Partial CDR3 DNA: TGCGCCAGCAGCCAAGGGACAGCATCCTTCTACGAG. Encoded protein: CASSQGTASFYE. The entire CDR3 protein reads CASSQGTASFYEQYF.

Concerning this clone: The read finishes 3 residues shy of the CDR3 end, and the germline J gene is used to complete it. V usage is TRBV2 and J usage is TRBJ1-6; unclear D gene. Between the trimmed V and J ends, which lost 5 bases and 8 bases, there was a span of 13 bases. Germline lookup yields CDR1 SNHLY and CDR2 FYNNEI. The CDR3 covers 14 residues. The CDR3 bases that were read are TGTGCCAGCAGTCAGTTCGTTGCCGATTCACCC. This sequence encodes CASSQFVADSP. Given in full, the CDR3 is CASSQFVADSPLHF.

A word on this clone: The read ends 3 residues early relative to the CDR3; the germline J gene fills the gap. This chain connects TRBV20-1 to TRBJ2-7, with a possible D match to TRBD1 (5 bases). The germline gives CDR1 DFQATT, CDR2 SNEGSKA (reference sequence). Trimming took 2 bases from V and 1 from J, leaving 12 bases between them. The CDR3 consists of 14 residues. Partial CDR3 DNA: TGCAGTGCTAGAAAAGGGGTCGAATCCTACGAG. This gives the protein CSARKGVESYE. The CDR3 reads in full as CSARKGVESYEQYF.

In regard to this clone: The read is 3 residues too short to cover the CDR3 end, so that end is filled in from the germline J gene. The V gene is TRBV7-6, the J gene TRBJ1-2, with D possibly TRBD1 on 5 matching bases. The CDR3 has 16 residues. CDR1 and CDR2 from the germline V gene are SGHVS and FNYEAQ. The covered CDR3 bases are TGTGCCAGCAGCTTACCGGGACTAGCGGGACCAAATGAC. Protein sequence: CASSLPGLAGPND. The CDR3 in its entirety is CASSLPGLAGPNDYTF.

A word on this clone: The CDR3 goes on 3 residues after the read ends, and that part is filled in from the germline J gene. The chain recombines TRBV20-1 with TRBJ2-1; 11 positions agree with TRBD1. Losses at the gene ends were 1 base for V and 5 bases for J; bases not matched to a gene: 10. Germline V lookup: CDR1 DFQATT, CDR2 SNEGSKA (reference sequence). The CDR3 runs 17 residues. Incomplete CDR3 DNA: TGCAGTGCTAGAGGCGGGTGGGACAGGGGGGCCCACAATGAG. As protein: CSARGGWDRGAHNE. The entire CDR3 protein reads CSARGGWDRGAHNEQFF.

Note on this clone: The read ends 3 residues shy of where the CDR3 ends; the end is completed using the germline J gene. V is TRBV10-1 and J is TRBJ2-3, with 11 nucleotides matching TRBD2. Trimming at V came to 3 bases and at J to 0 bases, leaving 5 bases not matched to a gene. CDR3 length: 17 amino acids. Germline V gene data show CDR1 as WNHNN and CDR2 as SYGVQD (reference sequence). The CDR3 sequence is CASSDLGLAASTDTQYF. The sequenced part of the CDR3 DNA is TGCGCCAGCAGTGACTTGGGACTAGCGGCTAGCACAGATACG.

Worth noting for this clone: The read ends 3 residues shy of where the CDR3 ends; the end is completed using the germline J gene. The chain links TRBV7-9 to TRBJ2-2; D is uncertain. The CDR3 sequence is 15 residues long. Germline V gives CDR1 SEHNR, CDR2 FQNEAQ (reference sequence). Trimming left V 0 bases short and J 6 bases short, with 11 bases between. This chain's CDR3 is CASSLAGLLPGELFF. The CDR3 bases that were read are TGTGCCAGCAGCTTAGCAGGCTTGCTCCCCGGGGAG.

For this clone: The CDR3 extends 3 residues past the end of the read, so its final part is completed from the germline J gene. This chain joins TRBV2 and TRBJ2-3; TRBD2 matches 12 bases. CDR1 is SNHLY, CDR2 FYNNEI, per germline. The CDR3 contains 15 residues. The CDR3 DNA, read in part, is TGTGCCAGCAGAAGACTAGCGGGAGTAAGGGAGACG. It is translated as CASRRLAGVRET. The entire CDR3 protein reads CASRRLAGVRETQYF.

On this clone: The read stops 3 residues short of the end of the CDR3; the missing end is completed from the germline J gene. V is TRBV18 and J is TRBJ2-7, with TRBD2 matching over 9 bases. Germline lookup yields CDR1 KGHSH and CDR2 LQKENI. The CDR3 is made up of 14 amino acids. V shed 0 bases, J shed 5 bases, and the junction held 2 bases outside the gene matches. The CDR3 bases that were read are TGTGCCAGCTCACCACCAAGCGGGGGGAACGAG. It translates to CASSPPSGGNE. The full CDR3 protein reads CASSPPSGGNEQYF.

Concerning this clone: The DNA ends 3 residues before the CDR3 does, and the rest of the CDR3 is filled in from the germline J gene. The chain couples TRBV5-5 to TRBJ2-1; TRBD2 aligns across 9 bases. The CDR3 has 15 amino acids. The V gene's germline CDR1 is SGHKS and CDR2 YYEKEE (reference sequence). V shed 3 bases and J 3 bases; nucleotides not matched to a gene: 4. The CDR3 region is CASSSLAGSYNEQFF. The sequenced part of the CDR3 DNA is TGTGCCAGCAGCTCCCTAGCGGGGAGCTACAATGAG.

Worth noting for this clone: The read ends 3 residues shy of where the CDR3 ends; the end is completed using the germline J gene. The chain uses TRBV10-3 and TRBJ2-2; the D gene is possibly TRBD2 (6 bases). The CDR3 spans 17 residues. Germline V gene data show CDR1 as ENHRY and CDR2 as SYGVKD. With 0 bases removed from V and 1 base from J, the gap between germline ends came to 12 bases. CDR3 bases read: TGTGCCATCAGTGAGTCATCCGGGGGAGGGAACACCGGGGAG. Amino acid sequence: CAISESSGGGNTGE. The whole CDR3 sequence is CAISESSGGGNTGELFF.

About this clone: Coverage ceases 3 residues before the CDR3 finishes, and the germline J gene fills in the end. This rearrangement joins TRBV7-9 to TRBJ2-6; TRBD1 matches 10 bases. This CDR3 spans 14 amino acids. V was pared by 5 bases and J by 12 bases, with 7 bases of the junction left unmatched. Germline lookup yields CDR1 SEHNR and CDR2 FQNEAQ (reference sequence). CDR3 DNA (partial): TGTGCCAGCAGCCCGGACAGGGGGTATCTCGTC. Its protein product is CASSPDRGYLV. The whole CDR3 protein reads CASSPDRGYLVLTF.

The DNA read from the CDR3 is TGCGCCAGCAGCTTGGCCCCTCCGGGACTAGCGGAGTCGGGGACAGATACG. It encodes CASSLAPPGLAESGTDT. The CDR3 as a whole reads CASSLAPPGLAESGTDTQYF. The chain is built from TRBV5-1 and TRBJ2-3; 11 bases line up with TRBD2. The CDR3 extends 3 residues past the end of the read, so its final part is completed from the germline J gene. J gave up 3 bases and V 0 bases, and 15 bases lay outside the gene matches. The CDR3 spans 20 residues. CDR1 and CDR2 (germline): SGHRS, YFSETQ.

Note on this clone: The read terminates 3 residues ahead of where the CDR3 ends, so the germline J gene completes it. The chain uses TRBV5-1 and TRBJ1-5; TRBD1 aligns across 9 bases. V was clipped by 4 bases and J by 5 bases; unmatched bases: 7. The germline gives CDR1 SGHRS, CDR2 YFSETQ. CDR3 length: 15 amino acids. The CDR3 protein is CASSAGTGSDQPQHF. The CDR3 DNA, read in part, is TGCGCCAGCAGCGCAGGGACAGGGTCGGATCAGCCC.